A selection of T cell receptor beta chains follows, all from one sample in a study of T cells in Graves' hyperthyroidism and ophthalmopathy. TCRdb re-called the multiplex PCR reads with MiXCR, one entry per CDR3 protein. The sample holds 660,000 or so distinct CDR3 sequences, less than 25% seen once. Sample: blood. The receptors shown here come from a man aged 25 to 40 with Graves' ophthalmopathy. The conserved cysteine and the conserved F or W are not part of the CDR3 here.

J: TRBJ2-5; V: TRBV5-1; CDR3: ASSLAALAGVWETQY
J: TRBJ1-2; V: TRBV10-3; CDR3: AILGTGINYGYT
J: TRBJ2-1; V: TRBV10-3; CDR3: AIHRVNGSYNEQF
J: TRBJ2-5; V: TRBV9; CDR3: ASSRTSGRSETQY
J: TRBJ2-6; V: TRBV7-2; CDR3: ASSLGGWRAPSGANVLT
J: TRBJ2-2; V: TRBV7-9; CDR3: ASSLPGTANTGELF
J: TRBJ2-2; V: TRBV20-1; CDR3: SARLAGGETGELF
J: TRBJ2-3; V: TRBV18; CDR3: ASSPLSGRAADTQY
J: TRBJ2-5; V: TRBV5-1; CDR3: ASSRAGAETQY
J: TRBJ2-7; V: TRBV28; CDR3: ASSLPQTSGTIYEQY
J: TRBJ1-2; V: TRBV10-3; CDR3: AISTLPGQGANYGYT
J: TRBJ1-3; V: TRBV7-2; CDR3: ASSPILTRTGTRNTIY
J: TRBJ2-3; V: TRBV7-2; CDR3: ASSFSGITDTQY
J: TRBJ1-5; V: TRBV6-1; CDR3: ASSPRYIGNQPQH
J: TRBJ1-5; V: TRBV28; CDR3: ASRVSYSNQPQH
J: TRBJ2-3; V: TRBV12-3/TRBV12-4; CDR3: ASSPPNFGTSSDTQY
J: TRBJ1-2; V: TRBV7-9; CDR3: ASSLTGFYGYT
J: TRBJ2-5; V: TRBV25-1; CDR3: ASSDSSGRRETQY
J: TRBJ2-7; V: TRBV19; CDR3: ASSRGQGRAREQY
J: TRBJ2-1; V: TRBV7-8; CDR3: ASSLLFGGASEQF
J: TRBJ2-2; V: TRBV3-1; CDR3: ASSQKAGGYGELF
J: TRBJ2-7; V: TRBV27; CDR3: ASHGSSYEQY
J: TRBJ2-7; V: TRBV4-1; CDR3: AGSQLGGYYEQY
J: TRBJ2-4; V: TRBV20-1; CDR3: SASPGTGSIQY
J: TRBJ2-2; V: TRBV28; CDR3: ASRRWNTGELF
J: TRBJ2-1; V: TRBV6-1; CDR3: ASSKSGSYNEQF
J: TRBJ2-7; V: TRBV12-3/TRBV12-4; CDR3: ASREAVSYEQY
J: TRBJ1-5; V: TRBV15; CDR3: ATSISGQPQH
J: TRBJ2-1; V: TRBV20-1; CDR3: SAAPGQGHKGYNEQF
J: TRBJ2-7; V: TRBV7-9; CDR3: ASSIRTSGTGNYEQY
J: TRBJ2-7; V: TRBV28; CDR3: ASETLAGGEQY
J: TRBJ2-1; V: TRBV5-4; CDR3: ASSFYRDGAYNEQF
J: TRBJ2-7; V: TRBV12-3/TRBV12-4; CDR3: ASSPQDRGLGEQY
J: TRBJ1-6; V: TRBV5-4; CDR3: ASSDGDNSPLH
J: TRBJ1-4; V: TRBV28; CDR3: ASSPGVANEKLF
J: TRBJ2-7; V: TRBV6-2/TRBV6-3; CDR3: ASSSQGPRNYEQY
J: TRBJ2-2; V: TRBV28; CDR3: ASSHPGLGRSTGELF
J: TRBJ1-1; V: TRBV30; CDR3: AWSDGYTEAF
J: TRBJ2-3; V: TRBV6-1; CDR3: ASRPTGGRDTQY
J: TRBJ2-3; V: TRBV20-1; CDR3: SARHSNTDTQY
J: TRBJ2-1; V: TRBV3-1; CDR3: ASRGRNEQF
J: TRBJ2-1; V: TRBV27; CDR3: ASSFTSGYNEQF
J: TRBJ2-3; V: TRBV12-5; CDR3: ASGLGWESTDTQY
J: TRBJ2-1; V: TRBV5-1; CDR3: ASQTNTFYNEQF
J: TRBJ2-1; V: TRBV7-9; CDR3: ASSLPSYNEQF
J: TRBJ2-5; V: TRBV20-1; CDR3: SASPNGETQY
J: TRBJ2-7; V: TRBV7-9; CDR3: ASSLGASGSSEQY
J: TRBJ2-4; V: TRBV28; CDR3: ASSVQGGGKNIQY